These T cell receptor beta chains were read from a single sample in a study of STAT5B mutations in CD4+ large granular lymphocyte leukemia. Method: immunoSEQ multiplex PCR; TCRdb's copy keeps in-frame clones and lacks some. Of 30,000 to 40,000 clones detected, around 76% appear once; the ten largest clones hold about 2.5%. Sequenced material: CD4+ T cells from blood buffy coats. The receptor set was obtained from a human donor in good health. Each CDR3 is given with its conserved first and last residue. The D gene is left open where the match is weak. Size values are once, few and many counts, or a class for expanded clones, and some rows have none.

TRBV2	15	once	TRBD2	TRBJ2-1	CASNLGSGTNNEQFF	TGTGCCAGCAACCTTGGTAGCGGGACGAACAATGAGCAGTTCTTC
TRBV11-2	13	.	TRBD1	TRBJ1-2	CASRLSGGSGYTF	TGTGCCAGCCGACTCTCAGGGGGCAGTGGCTACACCTTC
TRBV6-6	14	.	TRBD1	TRBJ1-6	CASSYGTGGSPLHF	TGTGCCAGCAGTTACGGGACAGGGGGCTCACCCCTCCACTTT
TRBV6-1	13	.	TRBD1	TRBJ1-1	CASSAQGDTEAFF	TGTGCCAGCAGTGCACAGGGGGACACTGAAGCTTTCTTT
TRBV30	11	.	.	TRBJ1-2	CAWAREGGYTF	TGTGCCTGGGCCAGGGAGGGTGGCTACACCTTC
TRBV5-1	13	.	.	TRBJ1-1	CASSGAGDTEAFF	TGCGCCAGCAGCGGGGCGGGAGACACTGAAGCTTTCTTT
TRBV9	16	.	TRBD1	TRBJ1-3	CASSVLTGRAGNTIYF	TGTGCCAGCAGCGTTTTGACAGGGAGAGCTGGAAACACCATATATTTT
TRBV5-1	14	.	TRBD1	TRBJ1-4	CASSFGTDNEKLFF	TGCGCCAGCAGCTTCGGGACAGATAATGAAAAACTGTTTTTT
TRBV4-2	16	.	TRBD1	TRBJ1-1	CASSQVGQGGNTEAFF	TGTGCCAGCAGCCAGGTCGGACAGGGGGGGAACACTGAAGCTTTCTTT
TRBV6-1	16	.	TRBD1	TRBJ1-1	CASSEGAGGMSTEAFF	TGTGCCAGCAGTGAAGGCGCAGGGGGTATGAGTACTGAAGCTTTCTTT
TRBV5-4	15	.	TRBD2	TRBJ2-5	CASSSGTSDQETQYF	TGTGCCAGCAGCTCCGGGACTAGCGACCAAGAGACCCAGTACTTC
TRBV18	14	.	TRBD1	TRBJ2-7	CASSPDRGLHEQYF	TGTGCCAGCTCACCGGACAGGGGGCTACACGAGCAGTACTTC
TRBV7-2	14	few	TRBD1	TRBJ2-4	CASSFSNRGNIQYF	TGTGCCAGCAGCTTCTCAAACAGGGGAAACATTCAGTACTTC
TRBV2	16	.	.	TRBJ1-5	CASSEAGVGSNQPQHF	TGTGCCAGCAGTGAAGCGGGGGTTGGGAGCAATCAGCCCCAGCATTTT
TRBV11-3	14	.	.	TRBJ2-2	CASSFDTNTGELFF	TGTGCCAGCAGCTTCGACACAAACACCGGGGAGCTGTTTTTT
TRBV27	15	.	.	TRBJ2-7	CASSLSDSSSYEQYF	TGTGCCAGCAGTTTAAGCGACTCTAGCTCCTACGAGCAGTACTTC
TRBV19	14	.	.	TRBJ2-3	CASSEGPSTDTQYF	TGTGCCAGTAGTGAGGGGCCTAGCACAGATACGCAGTATTTT
TRBV9	13	few	.	TRBJ2-1	CASSVAGYNEQFF	TGTGCCAGCAGCGTGGCAGGCTACAATGAGCAGTTCTTC
TRBV30	14	few	.	TRBJ1-1	CAWSVSRVNTEAFF	TGTGCCTGGAGTGTATCTCGGGTGAACACTGAAGCTTTCTTT
TRBV19	13	.	TRBD1	TRBJ1-1	CASGTGRPTEAFF	TGTGCCAGTGGGACAGGGCGACCCACTGAAGCTTTCTTT
TRBV9	13	.	.	TRBJ2-7	CASSAEYGYEQYF	TGTGCCAGCAGCGCCGAATATGGGTACGAGCAGTACTTC
TRBV4-1	14	.	.	TRBJ2-7	CASSQVVPDYEQYF	TGCGCCAGCAGCCAAGTGGTTCCAGACTACGAGCAGTACTTC
TRBV27	14	.	.	TRBJ1-4	CASGRGGSNEKLFF	TGTGCCAGCGGCCGCGGGGGCTCTAATGAAAAACTGTTTTTT
TRBV18	16	.	TRBD2	TRBJ2-7	CASSPRDGRPSYEQYF	TGTGCCAGCTCACCACGTGACGGGAGGCCCTCCTACGAGCAGTACTTC
TRBV27	16	few	.	TRBJ1-4	CASSLHAGVPNEKLFF	TGTGCCAGCAGTTTACACGCCGGGGTACCTAATGAAAAACTGTTTTTT
TRBV11-2	16	.	.	TRBJ1-4	CASSWTGGGANEKLFF	TGTGCCAGCAGCTGGACCGGGGGAGGGGCTAATGAAAAACTGTTTTTT
TRBV6-1	13	.	.	TRBJ1-1	CASSEARATEAFF	TGTGCCAGCAGTGAAGCGAGGGCCACTGAAGCTTTCTTT
TRBV6-5	12	.	.	TRBJ1-3	CASSEQGNTIYF	TGTGCCAGCAGTGAACAGGGAAACACCATATATTTT
TRBV7-6	13	.	.	TRBJ1-1	CASSWDKGTEAFF	TGTGCCAGCAGCTGGGATAAGGGGACTGAAGCTTTCTTT
TRBV19	16	.	.	TRBJ1-3	CASINRAASSGNTIYF	TGTGCCAGTATTAACCGGGCTGCGAGCTCTGGAAACACCATATATTTT
TRBV6-4	14	.	TRBD1	TRBJ2-2	CASTQDRATGELFF	TGTGCCAGCACTCAAGACAGGGCCACCGGGGAGCTGTTTTTT
TRBV7-7	13	once	.	TRBJ2-5	CASSLGPKEEQYF	TGTGCCAGCAGCTTAGGACCCAAGGAGGAGCAGTACTTC
TRBV19	15	.	TRBD1	TRBJ2-2	CASSLRTGKAGELFF	TGTGCCAGTAGCCTCCGGACAGGGAAGGCCGGGGAGCTGTTTTTT
TRBV6-1	18	once	.	TRBJ1-1	CASSEALLGVGMNTEAFF	TGTGCCAGCAGTGAAGCGCTTCTTGGGGTAGGGATGAACACTGAAGCTTTCTTT
TRBV9	16	.	.	TRBJ1-4	CASSAPPGTLGEKLFF	TGTGCCAGCAGCGCTCCCCCCGGGACATTGGGGGAAAAACTGTTTTTT
TRBV7-2	17	.	.	TRBJ2-2	CASSLWGPRTGSGELFF	TGTGCCAGCAGCTTATGGGGGCCCCGCACAGGGAGCGGGGAGCTGTTTTTT
TRBV25-1	14	.	.	TRBJ2-1	CASSEYSPSNEQFF	TGTGCCAGCAGTGAATATTCCCCGAGCAATGAGCAGTTCTTC
TRBV19	16	.	.	TRBJ1-2	CASSIPTGRGAYGYTF	TGTGCCAGTAGTATTCCGACAGGCCGAGGGGCCTATGGCTACACCTTC
TRBV18	15	.	TRBD1	TRBJ1-5	CASSPNRGAEQPQHF	TGTGCCAGCTCACCCAACAGGGGAGCGGAGCAGCCCCAGCATTTT
TRBV27	15	few	.	TRBJ1-2	CASSPEDRRREGYTF	TGTGCCAGCAGTCCCGAAGACAGGAGGAGGGAGGGCTACACCTTC
TRBV30	15	.	.	TRBJ2-7	CAWSVSRAGPNEQYF	TGTGCCTGGAGTGTAAGTAGGGCCGGACCCAACGAGCAGTACTTC
TRBV11-2	17	.	.	TRBJ2-3	CASSLSFLGRGDDTQYF	TGTGCCAGCAGCTTAAGTTTCCTCGGCAGGGGTGATGATACGCAGTATTTT
TRBV6-1	13	.	.	TRBJ2-3	CASSDRWTDTQYF	TGTGCCAGCTCCGACCGTTGGACAGATACGCAGTATTTT
TRBV7-9	17	.	.	TRBJ1-4	CASSSRTALAGYEKLFF	TGTGCCAGCAGCTCTAGGACAGCCCTAGCAGGATATGAAAAACTGTTTTTT
TRBV7-6	14	once	TRBD2	TRBJ2-1	CATRSGTKNNEQFF	TGTGCCACCCGATCCGGGACTAAAAACAATGAGCAGTTCTTC
TRBV30	14	.	TRBD1	TRBJ1-6	CAWSAGQDNSPLHF	TGTGCCTGGAGTGCGGGACAGGATAATTCACCCCTCCACTTT
TRBV7-9	14	.	TRBD1	TRBJ1-3	CASSWDRAGNTIYF	TGTGCCAGCAGCTGGGACAGGGCTGGAAACACCATATATTTT
TRBV19	18	.	.	TRBJ1-5	CASSLQGFGRGSNQPQHF	TGTGCCAGTAGCCTACAGGGATTCGGCCGGGGCAGCAATCAGCCCCAGCATTTT
TRBV29-1	12	.	.	TRBJ2-7	CSVGMNSYEQYF	TGCAGCGTTGGGATGAACTCCTACGAGCAGTACTTC
TRBV6-5	14	.	.	TRBJ2-3	CASSATASTDTQYF	TGTGCCAGCAGTGCGACAGCAAGCACAGATACGCAGTATTTT
TRBV2	14	few	.	TRBJ2-2	CASSATLASGELFF	TGTGCCAGCAGTGCCACCCTCGCTAGCGGGGAGCTGTTTTTT
TRBV6-4	15	.	TRBD1	TRBJ1-2	CASRLRDRGHYGYTF	TGTGCCAGCAGACTCCGGGACAGGGGGCACTATGGCTACACCTTC
TRBV10-3	16	.	TRBD1	TRBJ2-7	CAISERSGGARPEQYF	TGTGCCATCAGTGAGAGATCAGGGGGCGCAAGGCCCGAGCAGTACTTC
TRBV7-9	18	.	.	TRBJ1-2	CASSLGPGRGGPNYGYTF	TGTGCCAGCAGCTTAGGCCCCGGGCGGGGGGGGCCTAACTATGGCTACACCTTC
TRBV30	14	.	.	TRBJ1-3	CAWSLTGSGNTIYF	TGTGCCTGGAGTCTCACAGGCTCTGGAAACACCATATATTTT
TRBV27	13	once	.	TRBJ1-1	CASRSSIGTEAFF	TGTGCCAGCAGGTCCAGTATTGGCACTGAAGCTTTCTTT
TRBV11-2	14	.	.	TRBJ1-2	CASSLSVGRHGCTF	TGTGCCAGCAGCTTATCGGTCGGCCGGCATGGGTGCACCTTC
TRBV7-6	15	once	.	TRBJ2-7	CASSLDDGVSYEQYF	TGTGCCAGCAGCTTAGATGACGGCGTCTCCTACGAGCAGTACTTC